Following are 16 T cell receptor beta chains from one sample sequenced in a study of blood T cell repertoires in COVID-19 (TCRdb year 2020). The library was produced with the immunoSEQ multiplex PCR assay. What TCRdb holds here is the immuneACCESS table cut down to in-frame rearrangements. Part of the clones is not present; checked against another copy, under half of the missing clones reflect an unresolved V gene, and the others are unexplained. The sample data list 190,000 or so clones, and around 87% of these were observed just once. The top ten constitute about 3% of the sample. The sequenced material came from peripheral blood. These TCRs come from a man aged 35-49 years with active or convalescent COVID-19.

This clone was detected only once. The chain combines TRBV2 with TRBJ2-7; 10 bases are shared with TRBD2. CDR3 size: 13 residues. CDR1 SNHLY and CDR2 FYNNEI come from the germline V gene. V dropped 8 bases and J dropped 7; count of bases not matched to a gene: 8. Written as DNA, the CDR3 is TGTGCCAGCGGAGAAGCGGGGGGGCGGGAGCAGTACTTC. This gives the protein CASGEAGGREQYF. The whole variable domain, filled in from reference TRBV2 and TRBJ2-7, reads EPEVTQTPSHQVTQMGQEVILRCVPISNHLYFYWYRQILGQKVEFLVSFYNNEISEKSEIFDDQFSVERPDGSNFTLKIRSTKLEDSAMYFCASGEAGGREQYFGPGTRLTVT.

The chain links TRBV11-2 to TRBJ2-2; TRBD1 might be the D (5 bases). Trimming pared 1 base from V and 6 bases from J, leaving 9 bases between. Germline V gene lookup returns CDR1 SGHAT and CDR2 FQNNGV. There are 14 residues in the CDR3. CDR3 amino acids: CASSLVQGAGELFF. DNA for the CDR3: TGTGCCAGCAGCTTAGTCCAGGGCGCCGGGGAGCTGTTTTTT.

V is TRBV9 and J is TRBJ1-2, with D perhaps matching TRBD1 (6 bases). The length of the CDR3 is 14 residues. Looked up from germline, CDR1 is SGDLS and CDR2 is YYNGEE. Trimming took 4 bases from V and 7 from J, leaving 17 bases between them. DNA for the CDR3: TGTGCCAGCAGCACTCAGAACAGGGTTGCTGGCTACACCTTC. It specifies CASSTQNRVAGYTF.

This chain links TRBV2 with TRBJ1-6, with TRBD1 identical over 8 bases. This CDR3 is 15 amino acids long. Trimming at V came to 7 bases and at J to 6 bases, leaving 8 bases not matched to a gene. Germline CDR1 is SNHLY and CDR2 is FYNNEI. The CDR3 nucleotides read TGTGCCAGCAACCGGGGGGACAGGCCTAATTCACCCCTCCACTTT. Its protein product is CASNRGDRPNSPLHF.

This clone was detected a few times. This sequence joins TRBV28 and TRBJ1-5; D is unclear. Trimming pared 5 bases from V and 6 bases from J, leaving 20 bases between. The CDR3 consists of 16 residues. CDR1 and CDR2 (germline): MDHEN, SYDVKM. CDR3 DNA: TGTGCCAGCAGTGGATTAGCCGGGAAATGGGGTCAGCCCCAGCATTTT. It yields the protein CASSGLAGKWGQPQHF.

The rearrangement links TRBV6-5 to TRBJ1-3; maybe TRBD1 (6 bases). Trimming left V 8 bases short and J 4 bases short, with 15 bases between. Germline V gene data show CDR1 as MNHEY and CDR2 as SVGAGI. This CDR3 contains 14 residues. The CDR3 here is CASHGRGYGNTIYF. The CDR3 bases are TGTGCCAGCCACGGCAGGGGCTACGGAAACACCATATATTTT.

This chain connects TRBV3-1 (or the pseudogene TRBV3-2) to TRBJ2-3, with TRBD2 matching over 12 bases. CDR3 length: 14 amino acids. Losses at the gene ends were 7 bases for V and 6 bases for J; bases not matched to a gene: 5. Germline V gene sequence: CDR1 LGHDT, CDR2 YNNKEL (reference sequence). Written as DNA, the CDR3 is TGTGCCAGCACTAGCGGGGGGGCATGGGATACGCAGTATTTT. Amino acid sequence: CASTSGGAWDTQYF.

This rearrangement joins TRBV29-1 to TRBJ1-4; 8 positions agree with TRBD1. The CDR3 sequence is 14 residues long. The junction had 4 bases not matched to a gene; V was cut back by 7 bases and J by 0 bases. The V gene's germline CDR1 is SQVTM and CDR2 ANQGSEA. The CDR3 loop is CSGRTGTTNEKLFF. The CDR3 region has the DNA TGCAGCGGCCGGACAGGGACAACTAATGAAAAACTGTTTTTT.

A remark on this clone: The sample holds other DNA sequences that translate to the same CDR3. The chain carries TRBV7-9 and TRBJ2-7, with unresolved D. The germline gives CDR1 SEHNR, CDR2 FQNEAQ (reference sequence). The CDR3 runs to 12 residues. V was clipped by 6 bases and J by 1 base, with 7 bases between them. This chain's CDR3 is CASSLGSYEQYF. CDR3 DNA sequence: TGTGCCAGCAGTCTCGGGTCCTACGAGCAGTACTTC.

Written as DNA, the CDR3 is TGTGCCAGCAGCTTAGAGGGCCAGGGCTCTGGAAACACCATATATTTT. This sequence encodes CASSLEGQGSGNTIYF. The V call is TRBV7-2, the J call TRBJ1-3, with D tentatively TRBD1 (5 bases). This CDR3 is built from 16 residues. With 1 base removed from V and 0 bases from J, the gap between germline ends came to 10 bases. CDR1 SGHTA and CDR2 FQGNSA come from the germline V gene.

This chain joins TRBV19 and TRBJ1-1; D gene uncertain. CDR3 length equals 11 residues. Germline V gene sequence: CDR1 LNHDA, CDR2 SQIVND (reference sequence). V lost 8 bases and J lost 5, with 9 bases in between. CDR3 DNA sequence: TGTGCCAGTCTTTGGCAAACTGAAGCTTTCTTT. It encodes CASLWQTEAFF.

The chain joins TRBV9 to TRBJ1-3, with unresolved D. The CDR3 has 14 residues. Trimming removed 7 bases at V and 0 bases at J, with 11 bases between. Germline-derived CDR1 and CDR2 are SGDLS and YYNGEE. CDR3 in amino acids: CASSRSHSGNTIYF. CDR3 DNA: TGTGCCAGCTCCAGATCTCACTCTGGAAACACCATATATTTT.

This chain uses TRBV18 with TRBJ1-6; perhaps TRBD1 as D (6 bases). Germline lookup yields CDR1 KGHSH and CDR2 LQKENI. The CDR3 length is 16 residues. Trimming left V 6 bases short and J 7 bases short, with 19 bases between. DNA for the CDR3: TGTGCCAGCTCTCACGGACAGTCCAATACCAATTCACCCCTCCACTTT. Translation: CASSHGQSNTNSPLHF.

The gene calls are TRBV4-1 and TRBJ1-5; 8 bases are shared with TRBD1. J was trimmed by 10 bases and V by 6 bases; bases with no gene match: 8. Germline V lookup: CDR1 MGHRA, CDR2 YSYEKL. The CDR3 sequence is 13 residues long. CDR3: CASRGTGSRPQHF. CDR3 DNA sequence: TGCGCCAGCAGGGGGACAGGATCCCGTCCCCAGCATTTT.

CDR3 sequence: CASSPRQYNSPLHF. DNA for the CDR3: TGTGCCAGCAGTCCCCGACAGTATAATTCACCCCTCCACTTT. J is TRBJ1-6 and V is TRBV25-1; TRBD1 might be the D (5 bases). V was shortened by 5 bases and J by 4 bases, with 9 bases between the two germline ends. Germline CDR1 and CDR2: MGHDK and SYGVNS. The CDR3 is made up of 14 amino acids.

The V gene is TRBV6-2 or TRBV6-3, the J gene TRBJ1-2; D is unclear. The CDR3 extends over 11 amino acids. Germline CDR1 and CDR2: MNHEY and SVGEGT. V lost 5 bases to trimming and J lost 7 bases, with 8 bases between them. This chain's CDR3 is CASSGGPGYTF. The CDR3 coding sequence is TGTGCCAGCAGTGGCGGTCCTGGCTACACCTTC.